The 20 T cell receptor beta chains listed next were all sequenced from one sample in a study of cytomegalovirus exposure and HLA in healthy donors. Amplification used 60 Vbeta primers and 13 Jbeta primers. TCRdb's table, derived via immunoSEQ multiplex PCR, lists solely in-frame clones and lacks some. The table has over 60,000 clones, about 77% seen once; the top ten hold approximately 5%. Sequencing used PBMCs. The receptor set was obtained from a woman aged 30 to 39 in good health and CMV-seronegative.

This chain's CDR3 is CASRRLAGVNEQFF. DNA of the CDR3: TGTGCCAGCCGCAGACTAGCGGGAGTAAATGAGCAGTTCTTC. The chain recombines TRBV2 with TRBJ2-1; 12 nucleotides align to TRBD2. This CDR3 spans 14 amino acids. With V trimmed by 8 bases and J by 7 bases, 6 bases remained unmatched. CDR1 and CDR2 (germline): SNHLY, FYNNEI.

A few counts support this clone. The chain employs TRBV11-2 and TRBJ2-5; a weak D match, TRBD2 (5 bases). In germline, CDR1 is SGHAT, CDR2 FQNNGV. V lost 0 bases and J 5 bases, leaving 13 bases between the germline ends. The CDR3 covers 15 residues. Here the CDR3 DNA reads TGTGCCAGCAGCTTAGATCGGGAAGGATCTGAGACCCAGTACTTC. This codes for CASSLDREGSETQYF.

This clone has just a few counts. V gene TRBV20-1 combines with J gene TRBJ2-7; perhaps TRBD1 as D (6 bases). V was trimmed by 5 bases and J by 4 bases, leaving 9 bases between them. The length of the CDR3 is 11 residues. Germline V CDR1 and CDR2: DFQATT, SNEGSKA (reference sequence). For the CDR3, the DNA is TGCAGTGCTCAGACAGGTTACGAGCAGTACTTC. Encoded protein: CSAQTGYEQYF.

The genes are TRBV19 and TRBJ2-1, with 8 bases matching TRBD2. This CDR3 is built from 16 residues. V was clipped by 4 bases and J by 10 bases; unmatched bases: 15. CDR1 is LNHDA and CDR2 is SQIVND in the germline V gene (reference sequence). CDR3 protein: CASSNSRAGRAWEQFF. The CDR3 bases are TGTGCCAGTAGTAATTCGAGGGCCGGGAGGGCTTGGGAGCAGTTCTTC.

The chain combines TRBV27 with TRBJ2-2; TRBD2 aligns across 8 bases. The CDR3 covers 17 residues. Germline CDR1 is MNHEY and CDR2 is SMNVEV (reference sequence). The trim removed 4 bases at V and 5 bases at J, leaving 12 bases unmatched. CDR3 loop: CASSYVAGTRRTGELFF. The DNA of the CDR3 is TGTGCCAGCAGTTACGTAGCGGGAACCAGACGGACCGGGGAGCTGTTTTTT.

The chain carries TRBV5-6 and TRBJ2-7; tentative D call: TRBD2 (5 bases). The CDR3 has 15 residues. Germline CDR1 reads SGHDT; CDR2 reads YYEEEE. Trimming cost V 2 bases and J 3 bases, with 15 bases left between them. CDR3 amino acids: CASSLYVTGNYEQYF. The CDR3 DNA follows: TGTGCCAGCAGCTTATATGTGACGGGGAACTACGAGCAGTACTTC.

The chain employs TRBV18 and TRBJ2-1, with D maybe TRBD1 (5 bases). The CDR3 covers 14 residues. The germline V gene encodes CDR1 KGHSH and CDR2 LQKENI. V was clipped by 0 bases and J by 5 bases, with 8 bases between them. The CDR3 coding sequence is TGTGCCAGCTCACCACCGGGGCCGGACAATGAGCAGTTCTTC. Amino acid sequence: CASSPPGPDNEQFF.

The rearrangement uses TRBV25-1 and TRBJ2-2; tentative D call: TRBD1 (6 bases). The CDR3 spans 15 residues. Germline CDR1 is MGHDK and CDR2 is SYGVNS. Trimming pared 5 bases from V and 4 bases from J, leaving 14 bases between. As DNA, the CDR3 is TGTGCCAGCAGTCCGGGACATACGTTCACCGGGGAGCTGTTTTTT. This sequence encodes CASSPGHTFTGELFF.

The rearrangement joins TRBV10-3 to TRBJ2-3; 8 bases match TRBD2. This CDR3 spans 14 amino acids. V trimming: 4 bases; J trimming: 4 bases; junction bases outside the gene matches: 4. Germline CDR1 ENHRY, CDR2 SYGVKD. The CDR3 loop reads CAISGMRGADTQYF. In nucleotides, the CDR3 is TGTGCCATCAGTGGAATGCGGGGGGCAGATACGCAGTATTTT.

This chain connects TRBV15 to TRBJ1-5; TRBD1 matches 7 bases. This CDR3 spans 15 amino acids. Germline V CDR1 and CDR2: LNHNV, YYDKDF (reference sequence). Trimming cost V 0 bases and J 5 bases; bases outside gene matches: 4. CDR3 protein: CATSRDQGGYQPQHF. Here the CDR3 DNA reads TGTGCCACCAGCAGAGATCAGGGGGGCTATCAGCCCCAGCATTTT.

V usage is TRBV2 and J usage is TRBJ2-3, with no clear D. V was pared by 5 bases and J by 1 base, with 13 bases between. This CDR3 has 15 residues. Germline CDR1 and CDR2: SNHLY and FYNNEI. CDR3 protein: CASSPLSRGTDTQYF. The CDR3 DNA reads TGTGCCAGCAGTCCCCTATCACGGGGCACAGATACGCAGTATTTT. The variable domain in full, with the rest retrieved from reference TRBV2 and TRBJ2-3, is EPEVTQTPSHQVTQMGQEVILRCVPISNHLYFYWYRQILGQKVEFLVSFYNNEISEKSEIFDDQFSVERPDGSNFTLKIRSTKLEDSAMYFCASSPLSRGTDTQYFGPGTRLTVL.

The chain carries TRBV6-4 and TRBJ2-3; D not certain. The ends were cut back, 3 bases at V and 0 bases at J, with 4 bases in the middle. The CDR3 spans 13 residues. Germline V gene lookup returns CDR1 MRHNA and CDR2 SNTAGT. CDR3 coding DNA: TGTGCCAGCAGTGAGAGTAGCACAGATACGCAGTATTTT. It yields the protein CASSESSTDTQYF.

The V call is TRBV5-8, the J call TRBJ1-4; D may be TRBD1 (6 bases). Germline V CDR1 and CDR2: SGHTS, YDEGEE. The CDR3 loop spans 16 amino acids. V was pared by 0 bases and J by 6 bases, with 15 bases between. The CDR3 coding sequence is TGTGCCAGCAGCTTGGAGGGGGTGGGACGCTATGAAAAACTGTTTTTT. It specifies CASSLEGVGRYEKLFF.

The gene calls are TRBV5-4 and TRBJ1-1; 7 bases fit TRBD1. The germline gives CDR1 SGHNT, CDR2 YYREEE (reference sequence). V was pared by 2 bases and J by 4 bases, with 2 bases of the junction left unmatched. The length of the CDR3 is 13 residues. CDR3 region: CASSFTGVTEAFF. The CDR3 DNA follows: TGTGCCAGCAGCTTTACAGGGGTCACTGAAGCTTTCTTT. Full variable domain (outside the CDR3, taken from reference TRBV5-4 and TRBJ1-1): ETGVTQSPTHLIKTRGQQVTLRCSSQSGHNTVSWYQQALGQGPQFIFQYYREEENGRGNFPPRFSGLQFPNYSSELNVNALELDDSALYLCASSFTGVTEAFFGQGTRLTVV.

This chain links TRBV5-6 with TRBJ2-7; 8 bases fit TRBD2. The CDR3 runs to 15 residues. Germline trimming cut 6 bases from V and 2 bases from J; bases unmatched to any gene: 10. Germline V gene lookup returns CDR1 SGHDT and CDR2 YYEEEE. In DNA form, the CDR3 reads TGTGCCAGCACCCCTCGGTCGGGAGGGCCCTACGAGCAGTACTTC. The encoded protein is CASTPRSGGPYEQYF.

The CDR3 DNA reads as TGTGCCAGCAGTTTAGGCAGGGGGCTAAGGGGAAACACCATATATTTT. It yields the protein CASSLGRGLRGNTIYF. The rearrangement links TRBV28 to TRBJ1-3; 8 nucleotides line up with TRBD1. CDR3 length equals 16 residues. V shed 2 bases, J shed 4 bases, and the junction held 7 bases outside the gene matches. Germline V gene data show CDR1 as MDHEN and CDR2 as SYDVKM.

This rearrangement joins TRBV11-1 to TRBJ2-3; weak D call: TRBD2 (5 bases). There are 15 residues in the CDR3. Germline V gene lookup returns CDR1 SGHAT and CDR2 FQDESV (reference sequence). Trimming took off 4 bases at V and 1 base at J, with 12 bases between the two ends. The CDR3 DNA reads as TGTGCCAGCAGCTCCCTCCTGGGAGGCACAGATACGCAGTATTTT. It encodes CASSSLLGGTDTQYF. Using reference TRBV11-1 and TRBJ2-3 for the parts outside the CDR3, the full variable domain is EAEVAQSPRYKITEKSQAVAFWCDPISGHATLYWYRQILGQGPELLVQFQDESVVDDSQLPKDRFSAERLKGVDSTLKIQPAELGDSAMYLCASSSLLGGTDTQYFGPGTRLTVL.

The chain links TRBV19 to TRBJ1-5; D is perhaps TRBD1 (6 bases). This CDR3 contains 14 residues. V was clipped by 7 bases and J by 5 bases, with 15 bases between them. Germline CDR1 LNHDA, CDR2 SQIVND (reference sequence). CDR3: CASTLGTSYQPQHF. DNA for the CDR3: TGTGCCAGTACCCTCGGGACATCATATCAGCCCCAGCATTTT. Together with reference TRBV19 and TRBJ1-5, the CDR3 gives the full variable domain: DGGITQSPKYLFRKEGQNVTLSCEQNLNHDAMYWYRQDPGQGLRLIYYSQIVNDFQKGDIAEGYSVSREKKESFPLTVTSAQKNPTAFYLCASTLGTSYQPQHFGDGTRLSIL.

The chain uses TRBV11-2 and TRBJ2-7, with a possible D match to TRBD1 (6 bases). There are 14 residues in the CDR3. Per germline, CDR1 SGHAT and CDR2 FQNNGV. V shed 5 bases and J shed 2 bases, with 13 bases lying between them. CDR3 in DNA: TGTGCCAGCAGCCCAATGACAGGCCCCTACGAGCAGTACTTC. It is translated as CASSPMTGPYEQYF.

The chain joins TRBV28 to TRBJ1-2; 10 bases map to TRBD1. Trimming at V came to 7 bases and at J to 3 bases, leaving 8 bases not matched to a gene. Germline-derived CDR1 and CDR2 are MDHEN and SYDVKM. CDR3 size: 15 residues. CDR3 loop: CASTIGQGGHYGYTF. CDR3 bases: TGTGCCAGCACCATCGGACAGGGGGGACACTATGGCTACACCTTC.